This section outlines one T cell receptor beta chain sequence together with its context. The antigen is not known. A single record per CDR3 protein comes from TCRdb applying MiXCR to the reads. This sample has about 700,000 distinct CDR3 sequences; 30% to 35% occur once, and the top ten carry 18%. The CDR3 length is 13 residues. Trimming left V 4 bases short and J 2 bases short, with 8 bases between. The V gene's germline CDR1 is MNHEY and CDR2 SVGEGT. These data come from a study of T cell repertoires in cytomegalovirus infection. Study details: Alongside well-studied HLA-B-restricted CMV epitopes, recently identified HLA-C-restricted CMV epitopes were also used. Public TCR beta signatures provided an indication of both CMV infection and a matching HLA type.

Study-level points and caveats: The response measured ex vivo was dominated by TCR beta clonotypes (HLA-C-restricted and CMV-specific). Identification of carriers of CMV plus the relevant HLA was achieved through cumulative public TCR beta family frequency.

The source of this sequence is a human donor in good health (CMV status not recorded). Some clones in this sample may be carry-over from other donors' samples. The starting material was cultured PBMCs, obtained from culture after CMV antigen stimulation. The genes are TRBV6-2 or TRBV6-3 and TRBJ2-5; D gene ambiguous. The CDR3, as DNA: TGTGCCAGCAGTTTAAGAGATCAAGAGACCCAGTACTTC. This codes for CASSLRDQETQYF.